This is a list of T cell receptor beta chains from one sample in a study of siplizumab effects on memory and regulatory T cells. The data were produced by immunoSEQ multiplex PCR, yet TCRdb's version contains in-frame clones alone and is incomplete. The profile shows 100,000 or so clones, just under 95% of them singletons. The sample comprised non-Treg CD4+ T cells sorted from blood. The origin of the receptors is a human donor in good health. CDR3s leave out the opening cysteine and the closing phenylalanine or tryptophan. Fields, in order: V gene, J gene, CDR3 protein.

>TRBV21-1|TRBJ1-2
ASGTGGPPVLSYGYT
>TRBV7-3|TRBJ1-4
ASSLEANEKLF
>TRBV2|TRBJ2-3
ASRRDLTDTQY
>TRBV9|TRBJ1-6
ASSELPGGGDAPLH
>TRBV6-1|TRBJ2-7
ASSEGGAYEQY
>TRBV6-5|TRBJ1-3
ASSRSTGFGNTIY
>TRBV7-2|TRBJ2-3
ASSLWPTDTQY
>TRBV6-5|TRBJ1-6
ASRTDRGNSPLH
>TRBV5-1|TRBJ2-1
ATSGGPYNEQF
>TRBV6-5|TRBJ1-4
ASSYSGGVGEKLF
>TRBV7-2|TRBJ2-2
ASSSVGATGELF
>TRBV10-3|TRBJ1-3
AISDRSLSSGNTIY
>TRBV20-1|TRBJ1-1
SPPGNTEAF
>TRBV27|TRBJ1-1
ASNARTGVFTEAF
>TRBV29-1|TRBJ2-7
SVGSAGPEQY
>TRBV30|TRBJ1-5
AWSEGRSNQPQH
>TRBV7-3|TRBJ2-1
ASSSTGENRVNEQF
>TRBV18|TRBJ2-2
ASSPGLPNTGELF
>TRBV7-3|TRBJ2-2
ASSLGTGYTGELF
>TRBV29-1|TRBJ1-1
SVLDLRRDTEAF
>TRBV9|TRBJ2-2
ASSVVVGANTGELF
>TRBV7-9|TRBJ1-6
ASSPKQANSPLH
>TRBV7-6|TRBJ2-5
ASSPPAGRGETQY
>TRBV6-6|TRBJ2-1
ASSYSPHAYNEQF
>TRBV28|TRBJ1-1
ASSTGDRVNTEAF
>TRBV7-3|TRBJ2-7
ASSLTGPEGYEQY
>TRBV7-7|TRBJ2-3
ASSSGTSGLDTQY
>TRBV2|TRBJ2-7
ASTGDRYYEQY
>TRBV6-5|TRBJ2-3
ASSYGLPSTDTQY
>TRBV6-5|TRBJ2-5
ASSLVGETQY
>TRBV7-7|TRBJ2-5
ASSLGSTKETQY
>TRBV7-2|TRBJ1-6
ASSLLEGAGYNSPLH
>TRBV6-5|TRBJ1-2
ASSYSGLEAYGYT
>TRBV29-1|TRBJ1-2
SVEEGRMQLGYT
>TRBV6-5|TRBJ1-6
ASQEDRGSPLH
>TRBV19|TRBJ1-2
ASSAANYGYT
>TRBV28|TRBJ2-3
AIGTSGGFTDTQY
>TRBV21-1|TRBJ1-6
ASDPGGNNSPLH
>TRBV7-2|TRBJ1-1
ASSSYSEAF
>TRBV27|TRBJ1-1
ASSLLPWTGGTEAF
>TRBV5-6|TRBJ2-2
ASSLYFTRGSNTGELF
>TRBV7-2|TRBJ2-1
ASRGLEVEQF
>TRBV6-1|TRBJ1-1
ASSDRKTENTEAF
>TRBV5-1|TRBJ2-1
ASSPRPTGGGAWSYNEQF
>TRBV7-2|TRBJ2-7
ASSSQRGPSYEQY
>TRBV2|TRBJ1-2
ASIETGGNYGYT
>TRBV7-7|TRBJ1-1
ASSIPGQRGENTEAF
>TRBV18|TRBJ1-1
ASSAFVGQGAIGAF
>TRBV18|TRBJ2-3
ASSPPGRGTDTQY
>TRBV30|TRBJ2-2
AWRPPGGVSTGELF
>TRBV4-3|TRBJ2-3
ASSQVKLARGTDTQY
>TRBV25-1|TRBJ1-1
ASSEPPNTEAF
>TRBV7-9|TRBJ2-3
ASRGDTFSTDTQY
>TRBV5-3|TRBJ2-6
ARPEGSSGANVLT
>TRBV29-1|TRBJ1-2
SVEGAGALNYGYT
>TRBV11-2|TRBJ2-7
ASSRGGEQY
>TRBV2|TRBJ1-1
ASRGVRGRTEAF
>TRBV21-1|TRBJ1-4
ASSKALQQGSNEKLF
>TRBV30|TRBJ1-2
AWSRQSGTGYT
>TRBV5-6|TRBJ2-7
ASSPRDAATYEQY